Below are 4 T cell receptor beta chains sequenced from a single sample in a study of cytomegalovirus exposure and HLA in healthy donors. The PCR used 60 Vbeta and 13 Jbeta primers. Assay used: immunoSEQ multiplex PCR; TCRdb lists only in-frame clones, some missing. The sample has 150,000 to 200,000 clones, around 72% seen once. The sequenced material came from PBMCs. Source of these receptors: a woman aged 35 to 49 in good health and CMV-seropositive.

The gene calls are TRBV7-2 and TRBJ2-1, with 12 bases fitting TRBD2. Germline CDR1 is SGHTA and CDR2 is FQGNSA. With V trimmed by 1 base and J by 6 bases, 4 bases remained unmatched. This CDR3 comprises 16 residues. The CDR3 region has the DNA TGTGCCAGCAGCTTAGAACTAGCGGGGGGTTCCAATGAGCAGTTCTTC. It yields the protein CASSLELAGGSNEQFF.

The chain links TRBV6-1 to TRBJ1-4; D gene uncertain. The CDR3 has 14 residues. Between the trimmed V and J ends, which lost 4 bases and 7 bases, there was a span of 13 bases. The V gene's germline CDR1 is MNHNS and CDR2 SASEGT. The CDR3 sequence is CASSGTQAFEKLFF. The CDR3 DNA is TGTGCCAGCAGTGGAACCCAGGCTTTTGAAAAACTGTTTTTT.

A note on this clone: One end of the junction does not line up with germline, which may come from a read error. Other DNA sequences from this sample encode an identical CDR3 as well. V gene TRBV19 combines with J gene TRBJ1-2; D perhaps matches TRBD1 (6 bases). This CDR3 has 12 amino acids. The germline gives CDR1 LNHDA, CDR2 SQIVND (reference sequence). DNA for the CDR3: TGCGCCAGTAGGTTTTCAGGGGAAGGCTACACCTTC. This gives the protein CASRFSGEGYTF.

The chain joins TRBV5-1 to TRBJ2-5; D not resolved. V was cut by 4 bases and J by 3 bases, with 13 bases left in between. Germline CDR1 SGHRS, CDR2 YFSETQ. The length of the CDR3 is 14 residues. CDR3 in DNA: TGCGCCAGCAGCGTGATTAGTTCTGAAGAGACCCAGTACTTC. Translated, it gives CASSVISSEETQYF.